The 20 T cell receptor beta chains given below trace back to one sample, sequenced in a study of blood T cells in healthy people across ages. Sample-barcoded 5' priming and a J-beta primer mix drove a second PCR of roughly 6 to 12 cycles. TCRdb re-analysed the 5' RACE reads in MiXCR, keeping a single row per CDR3 protein. Of approximately 780,000 distinct CDR3 sequences in the sample, around 25% were seen once. The sample also formed part of further work on T cells of mothers and their children.

The material sequenced was blood. The receptors stem from a boy younger than 18 in good health.

This clonotype appeared a few times. The genes are TRBV6-4 and TRBJ2-3, with 9 bases aligning to TRBD1. The trim removed 6 bases at V and 4 bases at J, leaving 5 bases unmatched. The CDR3 totals 14 residues. CDR1 is MRHNA and CDR2 is SNTAGT in the germline V gene. The CDR3 protein is CASSRTGESDTQYF. CDR3 nucleotide sequence: TGTGCCAGCAGCCGGACAGGGGAGTCAGATACGCAGTATTTT.

This chain links TRBV6-2 or TRBV6-3 with TRBJ2-7; no clear D gene. The V end lost 0 bases, the J end lost 3 bases, and 3 bases lay between the germline ends. CDR1 and CDR2 (germline): MNHEY, SVGEGT. This CDR3 is built from 12 residues. The CDR3 DNA reads TGTGCCAGCAGTTACTCCGTCTACGAGCAGTACTTC. This gives the protein CASSYSVYEQYF.

This clonotype was counted ten times or more. The rearrangement uses TRBV5-1 and TRBJ2-5; D is ambiguous. The CDR3 consists of 12 residues. Germline values: CDR1 SGHRS, CDR2 YFSETQ. V shed 7 bases and J shed 5 bases, with 12 bases lying between them. In nucleotides, the CDR3 is TGCGCCAGCGGCCAGGAAGGGGAGACCCAGTACTTC. Protein: CASGQEGETQYF.

Many counts were recorded for this clonotype. J is TRBJ2-5 and V is TRBV20-1; no clear D gene. Trimming left V 3 bases short and J 2 bases short, with 10 bases between. Germline V lookup: CDR1 DFQATT, CDR2 SNEGSKA (reference sequence). The CDR3 is made up of 13 amino acids. The CDR3 DNA is TGCAGTGCTAGGCGGAGCCTGCAAGAGACCCAGTACTTC. Amino acid sequence: CSARRSLQETQYF.

The chain links TRBV20-1 to TRBJ2-5; D perhaps matches TRBD2 (8 bases). The V end lost 4 bases, the J end lost 1 base, and 19 bases lay between the germline ends. The CDR3 has 16 residues. CDR1 and CDR2 (germline): DFQATT, SNEGSKA (reference sequence). For the CDR3, the DNA is TGCAGTGCTACGGGAGGGGCAGGGGGAATCCAAGAGACCCAGTACTTC. It translates to CSATGGAGGIQETQYF.

This clonotype was counted a few times. The final CDR3 position lacks the conserved phenylalanine or tryptophan, pointing to a likely read error. The V and J genes are TRBV24-1 and TRBJ2-5; 9 nucleotides agree with TRBD1. The end of the DNA fits TRBJ2-1 better, so the J call may be wrong. There are 16 residues in the CDR3. CDR1 is KGHDR, CDR2 SFDVKD, per germline. The CDR3 reads CATSDSGQGLWNEQFL. The CDR3 region has the DNA TGTGCCACCAGTGATTCGGGACAGGGCCTCTGGAATGAGCAGTTCCTC.

This clonotype was seen a few times. The chain employs TRBV10-2 and TRBJ2-1, with 7 nucleotides matching TRBD2. CDR1 and CDR2 (germline): WSHSY, SAAADI. Unmatched junction bases numbered 8, after V lost 6 bases and J lost 3 bases. The CDR3 covers 15 residues. The CDR3 is CASRDGASGYNEQFF. DNA of the CDR3: TGCGCCAGCAGGGATGGGGCTAGCGGCTACAATGAGCAGTTCTTC.

This clonotype was picked up many times. The rearrangement links TRBV6-5 to TRBJ1-4, with 7 bases that match TRBD1. Germline lookup yields CDR1 MNHEY and CDR2 SVGAGI. The CDR3 is made up of 14 amino acids. Unmatched junction bases numbered 5, after V lost 6 bases and J lost 4 bases. CDR3 amino acids: CASSPGTDNEKLFF. CDR3 sequence (DNA): TGTGCCAGCAGCCCCGGGACAGATAATGAAAAACTGTTTTTT.

V is TRBV6-5 and J is TRBJ2-5, with 7 nucleotides matching TRBD2. V shed 2 bases, J shed 2 bases, and the junction held 5 bases outside the gene matches. The length of the CDR3 is 15 residues. CDR1 and CDR2 (germline): MNHEY, SVGAGI. CDR3 coding DNA: TGTGCCAGCAGTTACGCGGGGCGGGGGCAAGAGACCCAGTACTTC. This translates into CASSYAGRGQETQYF.

This clonotype was counted only a few times. The chain combines TRBV2 with TRBJ2-7; D may be TRBD2 (5 bases). The CDR3 has 12 amino acids. V lost 8 bases to trimming and J lost 2 bases, with 10 bases between them. Germline assignment: CDR1 SNHLY and CDR2 FYNNEI. CDR3 bases: TGTGCCAGCGTTCGGGGAACCTACGAGCAGTACTTC. It yields the protein CASVRGTYEQYF.

The rearrangement uses TRBV19 and TRBJ2-1, with 7 bases that match TRBD1. The CDR3 sequence is 12 residues long. CDR1 and CDR2 from the germline V gene are LNHDA and SQIVND (reference sequence). The CDR3 loop is CSTGQSYNEQFF. The DNA of the CDR3 is TGTTCAACGGGACAGTCTTACAATGAGCAGTTCTTC.

This clonotype was detected only a few times. The chain has TRBV12-5 and TRBJ1-4; no clear D gene. The CDR3 covers 16 residues. CDR1 LGHNT and CDR2 FRNRAP come from the germline V gene. The germline V and J ends were trimmed by 0 bases and 0 bases, with 8 bases remaining between them. The chain's CDR3 is CASGLVLRATNEKLFF. The CDR3 nucleotides are TGTGCTAGTGGTTTGGTACTGAGAGCAACTAATGAAAAACTGTTTTTT. The full variable domain, completed using reference TRBV12-5 and TRBJ1-4, is DARVTQTPRHKVTEMGQEVTMRCQPILGHNTVFWYRQTMMQGLELLAYFRNRAPLDDSGMPKDRFSAEMPDATLATLKIQPSEPRDSAVYFCASGLVLRATNEKLFFGSGTQLSVL.

The J gene is TRBJ1-4, the V gene TRBV12-3 or TRBV12-4, with D unclear. With 2 bases removed from V and 7 bases from J, the gap between germline ends came to 11 bases. CDR3 length equals 14 residues. CDR3 nucleotides: TGTGCCAGCAGTTTATTGGCGGTACCTGAAAAACTGTTTTTT. It specifies CASSLLAVPEKLFF.

The gene calls are TRBV4-3 and TRBJ1-6; no firm D call. CDR3 length equals 15 residues. Trimming stripped 1 base from V and 6 bases from J, with 10 bases between. The germline V gene encodes CDR1 LGHNA and CDR2 YSLEER. This CDR3 reads CASSQVRSTNSPLHF. CDR3 bases: TGCGCCAGCAGCCAAGTCAGGTCAACTAATTCACCCCTCCACTTT.

This clonotype was detected only a few times. This chain links TRBV12-3 or TRBV12-4 with TRBJ2-2; 9 positions agree with TRBD2. This CDR3 is built from 15 residues. With 3 bases clipped from V and 3 bases from J, the junction kept 2 bases outside the gene matches. The DNA for the CDR3 is TGTGCCAGCAGTTTTAGGACTAGCGACACCGGGGAGCTGTTTTTT. This translates into CASSFRTSDTGELFF.

The chain has TRBV3-1 and TRBJ2-3; TRBD2 aligns across 14 bases. Germline CDR1 and CDR2: LGHDT and YNNKEL (reference sequence). The CDR3 has 17 amino acids. J gave up 5 bases and V 1 base, and 5 bases lay outside the gene matches. The CDR3 nucleotides are TGTGCCAGCAGCCAAGGTGGACTAGCGGGGGGTTTAGATACGCAGTATTTT. Translation: CASSQGGLAGGLDTQYF.

The chain employs TRBV10-3 and TRBJ2-5; 7 positions match TRBD1. Trimming at V came to 5 bases and at J to 7 bases, leaving 10 bases not matched to a gene. Per germline, CDR1 ENHRY and CDR2 SYGVKD. This CDR3 contains 14 residues. The CDR3 region has the DNA TGTGCCATCAGTTGGGACAGCCCTCCGGGGACCCAGTACTTC. Translated: CAISWDSPPGTQYF.

The CDR3, as DNA: TGCGCCAGCAGCTTCGGGGACAGGGGCACAGATACGCAGTATTTT. It yields the protein CASSFGDRGTDTQYF. The chain employs TRBV5-1 and TRBJ2-3, with 9 bases identical to TRBD1. The germline V gene encodes CDR1 SGHRS and CDR2 YFSETQ. Trimming removed 2 bases from V and 1 base from J; junction bases left unmatched: 2. There are 15 residues in the CDR3.

The V and J genes are TRBV20-1 and TRBJ1-1, with a possible D match to TRBD1 (5 bases). There are 13 residues in the CDR3. Germline loops: CDR1 DFQATT, CDR2 SNEGSKA (reference sequence). V lost 6 bases and J 2 bases, leaving 13 bases between the germline ends. The CDR3 loop reads CSAPGASNTEAFF. Here the CDR3 DNA reads TGCAGTGCCCCCGGGGCCAGTAACACTGAAGCTTTCTTT.

This chain connects TRBV6-5 to TRBJ2-5; D uncertain. V shed 0 bases and J shed 6 bases, with 8 bases lying between them. The CDR3 loop spans 13 amino acids. The V gene's germline CDR1 is MNHEY and CDR2 SVGAGI. CDR3 loop: CASSYSMLKTQYF. The DNA of the CDR3 is TGTGCCAGCAGTTACTCCATGCTTAAGACCCAGTACTTC.